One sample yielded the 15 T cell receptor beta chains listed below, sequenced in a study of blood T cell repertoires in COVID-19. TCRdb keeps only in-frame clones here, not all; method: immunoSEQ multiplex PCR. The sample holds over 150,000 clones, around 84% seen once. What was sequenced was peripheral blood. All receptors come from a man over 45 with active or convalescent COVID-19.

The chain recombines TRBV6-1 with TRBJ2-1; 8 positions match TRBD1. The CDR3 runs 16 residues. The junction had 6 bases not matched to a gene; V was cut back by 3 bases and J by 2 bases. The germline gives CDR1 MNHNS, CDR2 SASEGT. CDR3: CASSDQTGEAYNEQFF. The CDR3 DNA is TGTGCCAGCAGTGACCAGACAGGGGAGGCCTACAATGAGCAGTTCTTC.

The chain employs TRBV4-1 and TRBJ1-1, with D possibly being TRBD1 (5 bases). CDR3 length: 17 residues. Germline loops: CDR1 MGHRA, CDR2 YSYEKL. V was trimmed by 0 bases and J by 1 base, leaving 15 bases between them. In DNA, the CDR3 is TGCGCCAGCAGCCAAGAGGGTAGGGGCTTCGCGAACACTGAAGCTTTCTTT. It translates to CASSQEGRGFANTEAFF.

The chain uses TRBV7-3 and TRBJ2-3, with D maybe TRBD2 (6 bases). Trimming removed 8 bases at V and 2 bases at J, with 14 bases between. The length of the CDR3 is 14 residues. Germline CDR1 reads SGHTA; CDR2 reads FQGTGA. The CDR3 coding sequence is TGTGCCAGCTCATCGGGAGTAGCCACAGATACGCAGTATTTT. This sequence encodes CASSSGVATDTQYF.

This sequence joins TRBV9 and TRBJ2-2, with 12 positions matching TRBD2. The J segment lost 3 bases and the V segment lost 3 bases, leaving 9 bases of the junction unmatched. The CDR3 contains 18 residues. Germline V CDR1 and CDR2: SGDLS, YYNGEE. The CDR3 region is CASSARLAGDLDTGELFF. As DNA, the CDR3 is TGTGCCAGCAGCGCCCGACTAGCGGGAGATCTGGACACCGGGGAGCTGTTTTTT.

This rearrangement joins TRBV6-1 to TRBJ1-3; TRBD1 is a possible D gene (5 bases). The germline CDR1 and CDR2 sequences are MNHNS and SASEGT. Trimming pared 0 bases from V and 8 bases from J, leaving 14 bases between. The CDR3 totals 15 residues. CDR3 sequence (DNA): TGTGCCAGCAGTGAAGCGGAGGGGTCCGGGCACACCATATATTTT. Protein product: CASSEAEGSGHTIYF.

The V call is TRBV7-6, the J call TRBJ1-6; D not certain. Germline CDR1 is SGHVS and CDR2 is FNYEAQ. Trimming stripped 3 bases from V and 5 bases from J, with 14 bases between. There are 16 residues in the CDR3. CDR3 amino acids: CASSLTGTGHNSPLHF. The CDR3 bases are TGTGCCAGCAGCTTGACGGGTACCGGCCATAATTCACCCCTCCACTTT.

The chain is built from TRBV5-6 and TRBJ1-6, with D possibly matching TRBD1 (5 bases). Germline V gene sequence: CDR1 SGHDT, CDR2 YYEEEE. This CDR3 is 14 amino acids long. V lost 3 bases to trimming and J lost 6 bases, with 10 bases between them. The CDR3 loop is CASSSTGTNSPLHF. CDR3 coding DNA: TGTGCCAGCAGCTCCACAGGAACTAATTCACCCCTCCACTTT.

CDR3 amino acids: CASSQRYRVGEQYF. The CDR3 DNA is TGTGCCAGCAGCCAGAGGTACAGGGTAGGCGAGCAGTACTTC. This chain connects TRBV7-9 to TRBJ2-7; the D gene is possibly TRBD1 (6 bases). The CDR3 is 14 residues long. Per the germline V gene, CDR1 is SEHNR and CDR2 is FQNEAQ (reference sequence). V dropped 5 bases and J dropped 6 bases, with 17 bases sitting between them.

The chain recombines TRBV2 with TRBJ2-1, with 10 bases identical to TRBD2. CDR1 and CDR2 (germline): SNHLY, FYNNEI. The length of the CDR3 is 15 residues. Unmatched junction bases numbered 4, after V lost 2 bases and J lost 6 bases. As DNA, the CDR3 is TGTGCCAGCAGTGAATTGGCTAGCGGGGGCAATGAGCAGTTCTTC. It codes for CASSELASGGNEQFF.

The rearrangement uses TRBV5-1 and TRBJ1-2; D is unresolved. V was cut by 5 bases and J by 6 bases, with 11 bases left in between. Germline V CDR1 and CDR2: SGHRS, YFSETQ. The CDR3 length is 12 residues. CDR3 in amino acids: CASRFRGHGYTF. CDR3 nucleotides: TGCGCCAGCAGATTTCGCGGCCATGGCTACACCTTC.

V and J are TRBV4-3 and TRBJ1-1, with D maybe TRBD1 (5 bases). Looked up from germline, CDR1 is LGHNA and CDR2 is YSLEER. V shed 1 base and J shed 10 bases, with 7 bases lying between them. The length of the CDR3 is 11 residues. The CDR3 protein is CASSQGGSAFF. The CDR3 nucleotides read TGCGCCAGCAGCCAAGGGGGCTCAGCTTTCTTT.

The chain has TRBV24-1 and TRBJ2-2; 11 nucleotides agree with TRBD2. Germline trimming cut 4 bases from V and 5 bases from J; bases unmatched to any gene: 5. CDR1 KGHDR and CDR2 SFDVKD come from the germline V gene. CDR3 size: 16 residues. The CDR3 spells CATSDPGLAGTGELFF. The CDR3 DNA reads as TGTGCCACCAGTGACCCAGGACTAGCGGGTACCGGGGAGCTGTTTTTT.

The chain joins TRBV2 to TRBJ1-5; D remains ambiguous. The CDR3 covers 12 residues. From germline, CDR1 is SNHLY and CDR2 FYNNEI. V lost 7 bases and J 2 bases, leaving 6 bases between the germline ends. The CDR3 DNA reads TGTGCCAGCACCCAGGGCAATCAGCCCCAGCATTTT. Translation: CASTQGNQPQHF.

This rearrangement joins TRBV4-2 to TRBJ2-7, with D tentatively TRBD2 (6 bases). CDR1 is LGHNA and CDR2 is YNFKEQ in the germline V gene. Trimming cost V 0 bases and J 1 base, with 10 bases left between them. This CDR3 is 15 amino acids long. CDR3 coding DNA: TGTGCCAGCAGCCAAGAATTAGCGGAGTCCTACGAGCAGTACTTC. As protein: CASSQELAESYEQYF.

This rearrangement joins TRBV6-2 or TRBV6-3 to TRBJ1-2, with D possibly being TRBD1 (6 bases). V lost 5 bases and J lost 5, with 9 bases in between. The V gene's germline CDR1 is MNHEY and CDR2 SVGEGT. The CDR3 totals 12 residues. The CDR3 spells CASSLQGYGYTF. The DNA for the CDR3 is TGTGCCAGCAGTCTGCAGGGGTATGGCTACACCTTC.